A selection of T cell receptor beta chains follows, all from one sample in a study of cytomegalovirus exposure and HLA in healthy donors. Here immunoSEQ multiplex PCR was the method, and the copy in TCRdb shows in-frame clones only, minus some. The sample consists of about 82,000 clones, around 79% of them appearing once. Sequencing was performed on PBMCs. These receptors originate from a human donor in good health. Both conserved end residues are part of each CDR3. Fields, in order: J gene, V gene, D gene, CDR3 protein. The D gene is left open where the match is weak.

TRBJ2-2	TRBV27	TRBD1	CASSLSTTGGVGELFF
TRBJ2-7	TRBV18	TRBD1	CASSLGQGETYEQYF
TRBJ1-1	TRBV27	TRBD1	CASSLTLRQGPNTEAFF
TRBJ2-1	TRBV7-9	.	CASSLGTTNEQFF
TRBJ1-1	TRBV11-3	.	CASSLDGVTEAFF
TRBJ1-1	TRBV14	TRBD1	CASSLGTVTEAFF
TRBJ2-7	TRBV4-2	.	CASSQVEIGVSYEQYF
TRBJ2-7	TRBV7-2	.	CASSAAYEQYF
TRBJ2-2	TRBV2	.	CASSEEAASPGELFF
TRBJ1-2	TRBV5-1	TRBD1	CASSLGGTGGYGYTF
TRBJ2-7	TRBV11-2	TRBD1	CASSARTGPEQYF
TRBJ2-1	TRBV6-1	TRBD2	CASRELAGEGSYNEQFF
TRBJ1-6	TRBV30	.	CASRVQPNSPLHF
TRBJ1-3	TRBV7-9	.	CASSPSGSGNTIYF
TRBJ2-7	TRBV10-2	.	CASRDNSYEQYF
TRBJ2-3	TRBV27	.	CASSLSIADYTDTQYF
TRBJ2-3	TRBV7-9	.	CASSPVGGGSDTQYF
TRBJ2-6	TRBV14	.	CASSRGRAGANVLTF
TRBJ2-7	TRBV6-5	TRBD1	CASSYLDRGEQYF
TRBJ1-2	TRBV28	TRBD1	CASSLHGTGPNYGYTF
TRBJ1-2	TRBV4-3	.	CASSQDPGTANYGYTF
TRBJ1-4	TRBV29-1	.	CSAGGPTNEKLFF
TRBJ1-1	TRBV27	.	CASSWSGPMNTEAFF
TRBJ2-7	TRBV9	TRBD1	CASSVGWGTAYEQYF
TRBJ2-3	TRBV12-5	.	CASGFNLDTQYF
TRBJ2-7	TRBV2	.	CASSAPTGTYEQYF
TRBJ2-7	TRBV7-9	TRBD2	CASSFAGGYEQYF
TRBJ2-6	TRBV5-1	.	CASSLGHKNRNGANVLTF
TRBJ2-5	TRBV2	TRBD2	CASSGLAGGGETQYF
TRBJ2-5	TRBV4-1	.	CASSPQDSAQETQYF
TRBJ2-1	TRBV6-5	TRBD1	CASRSYRGLYNEQFF
TRBJ2-3	TRBV5-6	.	CASSLATDTQYF
TRBJ1-6	TRBV6-1	TRBD1	CAISESGTGGSPLHF
TRBJ2-7	TRBV5-1	.	CASSLAPPSGEQYF
TRBJ1-3	TRBV18	.	CASSPPGAGSGNTIYF
TRBJ1-1	TRBV9	.	CASSVTGQNTEAFF
TRBJ2-3	TRBV7-7	TRBD1	CASSPTGAPTDTQYF